The next 22 T cell receptor beta chains were all read from a single sample in a study of cytomegalovirus exposure and HLA in healthy donors. The protocol was immunoSEQ multiplex PCR, while the TCRdb copy is restricted to in-frame clones and leaves out a portion. The repertoire holds 150,000 to 250,000 clones, with 84% as singletons. Specimen: PBMCs. These receptor sequences come from a woman under 40 in good health and CMV-seropositive.

This chain connects TRBV9 to TRBJ2-5; 11 nucleotides line up with TRBD2. This CDR3 has 15 residues. V shed 3 bases, J shed 5 bases, and the junction held 6 bases outside the gene matches. The germline CDR1 and CDR2 sequences are SGDLS and YYNGEE. The CDR3 loop reads CASSALAGGSETQYF. The CDR3, as DNA: TGTGCCAGCAGCGCCCTAGCGGGAGGTTCGGAGACCCAGTACTTC.

The gene calls are TRBV11-2 and TRBJ1-2, with TRBD1 matching over 10 bases. The germline V gene encodes CDR1 SGHAT and CDR2 FQNNGV. CDR3 length: 15 residues. Germline trimming cut 3 bases from V and 6 bases from J; bases unmatched to any gene: 7. As DNA, the CDR3 is TGTGCCAGCAGCTTTAATCGACAGGGGGCGGATGGCTACACCTTC. Residues: CASSFNRQGADGYTF.

This chain connects TRBV28 to TRBJ1-2; perhaps TRBD1 as D (6 bases). V lost 5 bases, J lost 4 bases, and 17 bases lay in between. CDR1 and CDR2 from the germline V gene are MDHEN and SYDVKM. The CDR3 spans 15 residues. DNA of the CDR3: TGTGCCAGCAGTGGGGGCGACGGGAGGCCCTATGGCTACACCTTC. Amino acid sequence: CASSGGDGRPYGYTF.

This rearrangement joins TRBV5-1 to TRBJ1-1, with 8 nucleotides matching TRBD1. The germline V gene has CDR1 SGHRS and CDR2 YFSETQ. The V segment lost 0 bases and the J segment 3 bases; nucleotides outside the gene matches: 4. There are 15 residues in the CDR3. The CDR3 region has the DNA TGCGCCAGCAGCTTGGATAGGACAGGGCACACTGAAGCTTTCTTT. It is translated as CASSLDRTGHTEAFF.

The rearrangement uses TRBV4-1 and TRBJ1-1; 8 nucleotides line up with TRBD1. The CDR3 extends over 15 amino acids. Germline V lookup: CDR1 MGHRA, CDR2 YSYEKL. V lost 3 bases and J lost 6; bases outside the gene matches: 9. CDR3 bases: TGCGCCAGCAGCCACTCTACCCGACAGGGGTCTGAAGCTTTCTTT. Protein product: CASSHSTRQGSEAFF.

The chain couples TRBV2 to TRBJ1-5; possibly TRBD1 for D (5 bases). Germline lookup yields CDR1 SNHLY and CDR2 FYNNEI. CDR3 size: 16 residues. V was trimmed by 2 bases and J by 1 base, leaving 12 bases between them. CDR3 loop: CASSEQGGRSNQPQHF. DNA for the CDR3: TGTGCCAGCAGTGAACAGGGAGGGAGAAGCAATCAGCCCCAGCATTTT. Together with reference TRBV2 and TRBJ1-5, the CDR3 gives the full variable domain: EPEVTQTPSHQVTQMGQEVILRCVPISNHLYFYWYRQILGQKVEFLVSFYNNEISEKSEIFDDQFSVERPDGSNFTLKIRSTKLEDSAMYFCASSEQGGRSNQPQHFGDGTRLSIL.

This rearrangement joins TRBV19 to TRBJ1-2; unclear D gene. This CDR3 region has 13 residues. V lost 5 bases, J lost 3 bases, and 10 bases lay in between. Germline V lookup: CDR1 LNHDA, CDR2 SQIVND (reference sequence). The CDR3 nucleotides read TGTGCCAGTAGTCTCGGAGCCTACTATGGCTACACCTTC. Protein sequence: CASSLGAYYGYTF.

This clone showed up just once. V gene TRBV6-1 combines with J gene TRBJ2-7, with D possibly being TRBD2 (5 bases). The CDR3 runs to 13 residues. With 4 bases removed from V and 7 bases from J, the gap between germline ends came to 14 bases. Germline assignment: CDR1 MNHNS and CDR2 SASEGT. The CDR3 sequence: CASSVTRPVEQYF. The CDR3 DNA is TGTGCCAGCAGTGTTACTAGACCGGTGGAGCAGTACTTC.

The J gene is TRBJ2-1, the V gene TRBV4-1, with D tentatively TRBD2 (6 bases). The germline CDR1 and CDR2 sequences are MGHRA and YSYEKL. The CDR3 spans 16 residues. Between the trimmed V and J ends, which lost 4 bases and 1 base, there was a span of 14 bases. The CDR3 is CASSPFGGGSYNEQFF. In nucleotides, the CDR3 is TGCGCCAGCAGCCCATTCGGGGGAGGTTCCTACAATGAGCAGTTCTTC.

The chain combines TRBV25-1 with TRBJ2-7, with no clear D. Germline V lookup: CDR1 MGHDK, CDR2 SYGVNS. With 2 bases removed from V and 4 bases from J, the gap between germline ends came to 12 bases. CDR3 size: 14 residues. CDR3 loop: CASSERAPQYEQYF. DNA of the CDR3: TGTGCCAGCAGTGAAAGAGCGCCCCAGTACGAGCAGTACTTC.

This clone was recorded a few times. This rearrangement joins TRBV29-1 to TRBJ2-2; 9 bases agree with TRBD1. Germline CDR1 reads SQVTM; CDR2 reads ANQGSEA. CDR3 length: 13 amino acids. The CDR3 region has the DNA TGCAGTGTCACAGGGGGCTCGACCGGGGAGCTGTTTTTT. Translating it yields CSVTGGSTGELFF.

The chain carries TRBV28 and TRBJ2-5, with a tentative D call TRBD2 (6 bases). This CDR3 spans 13 amino acids. Germline lookup yields CDR1 MDHEN and CDR2 SYDVKM. V lost 4 bases and J 4 bases, leaving 10 bases between the germline ends. The CDR3 DNA is TGTGCCAGCAGTTACGCGGGAATAGAGACCCAGTACTTC. It encodes CASSYAGIETQYF.

The V and J genes are TRBV5-4 and TRBJ1-2; tentatively, D is TRBD1 (6 bases). V was trimmed by 4 bases and J by 0 bases, leaving 16 bases between them. CDR1 and CDR2 (germline): SGHNT, YYREEE (reference sequence). The CDR3 spans 16 residues. CDR3 sequence (DNA): TGTGCCAGCAGCCCGAAACCGCAGGGGTCTAACTATGGCTACACCTTC. Protein: CASSPKPQGSNYGYTF.

This chain uses TRBV4-1 with TRBJ2-7; tentative D call: TRBD1 (5 bases). The CDR3 consists of 14 residues. Germline CDR1 reads MGHRA; CDR2 reads YSYEKL. Trimming stripped 5 bases from V and 5 bases from J, with 16 bases between. The CDR3: CASSSSTESDEQYF. CDR3 nucleotide sequence: TGCGCCAGCAGCTCCTCGACAGAATCCGACGAGCAGTACTTC.

This clone was counted a single time. This chain's CDR3 is CASSRGGAGVSEQYF. Written as DNA, the CDR3 is TGTGCCAGCAGCCGAGGGGGAGCGGGAGTGAGCGAGCAGTACTTC. The chain carries TRBV9 and TRBJ2-7; 8 nucleotides agree with TRBD2. The V gene end was trimmed by 4 bases and the J gene end by 6 bases; junction bases not matched to a gene: 12. Germline CDR1 reads SGDLS; CDR2 reads YYNGEE. The CDR3 has 15 amino acids. The full variable domain, in which reference TRBV9 and TRBJ2-7 provide the parts outside the CDR3, is DSGVTQTPKHLITATGQRVTLRCSPRSGDLSVYWYQQSLDQGLQFLIQYYNGEERAKGNILERFSAQQFPDLHSELNLSSLELGDSALYFCASSRGGAGVSEQYFGPGTRLTVT.

This chain uses TRBV9 with TRBJ2-7; 7 nucleotides line up with TRBD2. The CDR3 has 14 residues. From germline, CDR1 is SGDLS and CDR2 YYNGEE. The trim removed 1 base at V and 2 bases at J, leaving 3 bases unmatched. CDR3 protein: CASSVSGVTYEQYF. The DNA for the CDR3 is TGTGCCAGCAGCGTAAGCGGGGTCACCTACGAGCAGTACTTC. The full variable domain, in which reference TRBV9 and TRBJ2-7 provide the parts outside the CDR3, is DSGVTQTPKHLITATGQRVTLRCSPRSGDLSVYWYQQSLDQGLQFLIQYYNGEERAKGNILERFSAQQFPDLHSELNLSSLELGDSALYFCASSVSGVTYEQYFGPGTRLTVT.

This clone was detected a few times. The CDR3 nucleotides are TGTGCCTGTTCCCCCGGCCAGGGGCTAAATCAGCCCCAGCATTTT. Its translation is CACSPGQGLNQPQHF. The V gene is TRBV30, the J gene TRBJ1-5; weak D call: TRBD1 (6 bases). The CDR3 sequence is 15 residues long. Looked up from germline, CDR1 is GTSNPN and CDR2 is SVGIG (reference sequence). Trimming cost V 6 bases and J 4 bases, with 19 bases left between them.

The chain couples TRBV27 to TRBJ1-4; D call uncertain. V dropped 8 bases and J dropped 5 bases, with 9 bases sitting between them. The CDR3 length is 12 residues. The germline gives CDR1 MNHEY, CDR2 SMNVEV (reference sequence). CDR3 in amino acids: CASGEYNEKLFF. For the CDR3, the DNA is TGTGCCAGCGGAGAATACAATGAAAAACTGTTTTTT.

The V and J genes are TRBV9 and TRBJ2-3; 12 bases fit TRBD1. This CDR3 is 15 amino acids long. Per germline, CDR1 SGDLS and CDR2 YYNGEE. The trim removed 3 bases at V and 9 bases at J, leaving 8 bases unmatched. This chain's CDR3 is CASSASGTGGHTQYF. CDR3 in DNA: TGTGCCAGCAGCGCCTCCGGGACAGGGGGCCACACGCAGTATTTT.

The rearrangement joins TRBV5-6 to TRBJ1-1, with 9 bases aligning to TRBD1. J gave up 5 bases and V 5 bases, and 22 bases lay outside the gene matches. Germline CDR1 and CDR2: SGHDT and YYEEEE. CDR3 length equals 19 residues. This CDR3 is CASSPPRGTGLVVRTEAFF. CDR3 bases: TGTGCCAGCAGTCCTCCTCGGGGGACAGGGCTGGTCGTGCGGACTGAAGCTTTCTTT.

The rearrangement links TRBV30 to TRBJ2-7, with a possible D match to TRBD1 (5 bases). The CDR3 covers 17 residues. CDR1 and CDR2 from the germline V gene are GTSNPN and SVGIG (reference sequence). Trimming removed 1 base from V and 6 bases from J, with 25 bases in between. CDR3 coding DNA: TGTGCCTGGAGTGCTCTTAAGGACCACCTTGGGGCTAGCGAGCAGTACTTC. It is translated as CAWSALKDHLGASEQYF.

V is TRBV15 and J is TRBJ2-1, with 8 bases lining up with TRBD2. With V trimmed by 1 base and J by 4 bases, 6 bases remained unmatched. Germline values: CDR1 LNHNV, CDR2 YYDKDF (reference sequence). The CDR3 is 16 residues long. In DNA form, the CDR3 reads TGTGCCACCAGCAGAGTCGCGGGAGGAACTTACAATGAGCAGTTCTTC. Translating it yields CATSRVAGGTYNEQFF.